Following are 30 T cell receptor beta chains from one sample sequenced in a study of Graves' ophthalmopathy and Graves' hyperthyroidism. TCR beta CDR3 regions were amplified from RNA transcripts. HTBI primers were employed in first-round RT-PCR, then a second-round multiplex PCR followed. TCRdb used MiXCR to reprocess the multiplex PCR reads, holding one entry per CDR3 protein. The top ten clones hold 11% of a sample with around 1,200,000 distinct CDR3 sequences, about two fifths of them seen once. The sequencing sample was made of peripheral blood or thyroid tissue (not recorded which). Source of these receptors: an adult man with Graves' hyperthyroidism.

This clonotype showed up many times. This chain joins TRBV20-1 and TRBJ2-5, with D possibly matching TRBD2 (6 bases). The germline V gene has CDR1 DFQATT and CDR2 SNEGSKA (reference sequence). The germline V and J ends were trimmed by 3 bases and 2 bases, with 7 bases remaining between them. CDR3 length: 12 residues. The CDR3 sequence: CSASREQETQYF. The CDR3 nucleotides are TGCAGTGCTAGCCGGGAGCAAGAGACCCAGTACTTC.

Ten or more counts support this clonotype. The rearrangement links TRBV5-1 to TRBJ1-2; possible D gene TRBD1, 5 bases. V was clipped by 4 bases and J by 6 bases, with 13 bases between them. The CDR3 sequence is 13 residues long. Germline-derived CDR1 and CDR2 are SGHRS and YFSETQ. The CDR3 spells CASSMGDSDGYTF. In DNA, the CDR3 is TGCGCCAGCAGCATGGGGGACTCGGATGGCTACACCTTC.

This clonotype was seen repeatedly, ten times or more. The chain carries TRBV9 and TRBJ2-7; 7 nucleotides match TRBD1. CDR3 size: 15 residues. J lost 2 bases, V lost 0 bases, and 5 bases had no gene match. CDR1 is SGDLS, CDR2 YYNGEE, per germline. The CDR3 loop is CASSVAGTAAYEQYF. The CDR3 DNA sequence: TGTGCCAGCAGCGTAGCCGGGACAGCGGCCTACGAGCAGTACTTC. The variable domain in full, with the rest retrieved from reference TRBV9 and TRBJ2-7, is DSGVTQTPKHLITATGQRVTLRCSPRSGDLSVYWYQQSLDQGLQFLIQYYNGEERAKGNILERFSAQQFPDLHSELNLSSLELGDSALYFCASSVAGTAAYEQYFGPGTRLTVT.

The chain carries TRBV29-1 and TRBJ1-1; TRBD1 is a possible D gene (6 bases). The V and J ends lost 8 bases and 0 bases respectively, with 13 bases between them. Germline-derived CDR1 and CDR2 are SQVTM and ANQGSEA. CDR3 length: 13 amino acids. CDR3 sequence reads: CSLQGPLNTEAFF. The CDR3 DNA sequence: TGCAGCTTGCAGGGGCCGCTGAACACTGAAGCTTTCTTT.

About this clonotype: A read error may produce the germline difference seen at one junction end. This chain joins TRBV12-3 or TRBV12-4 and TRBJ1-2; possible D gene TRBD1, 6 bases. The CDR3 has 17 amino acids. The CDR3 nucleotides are TGCGCCAGCAGCCAAGACTCGGACAGCTCGACGGGCTATGGCTACACCTTC. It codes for CASSQDSDSSTGYGYTF.

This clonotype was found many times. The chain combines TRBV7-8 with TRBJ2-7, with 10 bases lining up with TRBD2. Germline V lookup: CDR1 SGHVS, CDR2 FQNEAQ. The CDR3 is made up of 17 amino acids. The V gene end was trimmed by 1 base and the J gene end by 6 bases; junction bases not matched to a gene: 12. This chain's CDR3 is CASSLEPGAGGPLEQYF. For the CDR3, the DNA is TGTGCCAGCAGCTTAGAGCCAGGAGCGGGAGGGCCTCTCGAGCAGTACTTC. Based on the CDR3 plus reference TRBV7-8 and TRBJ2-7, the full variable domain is GAGVSQSPRYKVAKRGQDVALRCDPISGHVSLFWYQQALGQGPEFLTYFQNEAQLDKSGLPSDRFFAERPEGSVSTLKIQRTQQEDSAVYLCASSLEPGAGGPLEQYFGPGTRLTVT.

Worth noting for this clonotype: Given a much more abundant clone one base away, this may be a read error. CDR3 nucleotide sequence: TGTGCCACCAGTGATGGGACCCTTAGTGCGGAGACCCAGTACTTC. Its protein product is CATSDGTLSAETQYF. This chain connects TRBV24-1 to TRBJ2-5, with D tentatively TRBD1 or TRBD2 (5 bases each). With 3 bases removed from V and 5 bases from J, the gap between germline ends came to 15 bases. The CDR3 contains 15 residues. Looked up from germline, CDR1 is KGHDR and CDR2 is SFDVKD.

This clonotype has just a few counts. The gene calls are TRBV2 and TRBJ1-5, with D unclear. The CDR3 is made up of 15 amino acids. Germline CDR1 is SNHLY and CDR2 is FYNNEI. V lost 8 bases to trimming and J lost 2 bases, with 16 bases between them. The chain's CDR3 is CASRRDEAGNQPQHF. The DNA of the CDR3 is TGTGCCAGCCGCCGGGATGAGGCTGGCAATCAGCCCCAGCATTTT.

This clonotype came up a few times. Written as DNA, the CDR3 is TGTGCCAGCAGCCACCCCCGGCAGGGGGCCGGCGAGCAGTACTTC. It yields the protein CASSHPRQGAGEQYF. The chain links TRBV9 to TRBJ2-7, with 8 bases aligning to TRBD1. The CDR3 is made up of 15 amino acids. V shed 4 bases and J 6 bases; nucleotides not matched to a gene: 12. Germline loops: CDR1 SGDLS, CDR2 YYNGEE.

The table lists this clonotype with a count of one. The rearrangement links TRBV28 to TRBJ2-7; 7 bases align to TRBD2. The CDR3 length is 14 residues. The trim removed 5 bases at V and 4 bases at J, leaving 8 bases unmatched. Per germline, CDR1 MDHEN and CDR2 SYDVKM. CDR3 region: CASSGRTRGYEQYF. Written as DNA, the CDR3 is TGTGCCAGCAGTGGCCGGACTAGGGGATACGAGCAGTACTTC. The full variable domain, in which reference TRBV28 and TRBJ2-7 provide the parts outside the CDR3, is DVKVTQSSRYLVKRTGEKVFLECVQDMDHENMFWYRQDPGLGLRLIYFSYDVKMKEKGDIPEGYSVSREKKERFSLILESASTNQTSMYLCASSGRTRGYEQYFGPGTRLTVT.

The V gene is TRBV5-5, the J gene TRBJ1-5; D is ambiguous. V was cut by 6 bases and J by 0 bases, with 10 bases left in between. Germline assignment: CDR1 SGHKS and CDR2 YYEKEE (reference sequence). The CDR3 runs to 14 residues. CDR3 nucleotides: TGTGCCAGCAACTACGGGCCTAGCAATCAGCCCCAGCATTTT. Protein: CASNYGPSNQPQHF.

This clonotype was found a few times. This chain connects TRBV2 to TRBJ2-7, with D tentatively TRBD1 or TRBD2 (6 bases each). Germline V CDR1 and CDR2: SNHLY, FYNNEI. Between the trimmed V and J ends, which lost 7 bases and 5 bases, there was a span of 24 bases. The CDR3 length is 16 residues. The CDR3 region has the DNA TGTGCCAGCAATGCCCCCACAGGAAGGGGGAGGCACGAGCAGTACTTC. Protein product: CASNAPTGRGRHEQYF. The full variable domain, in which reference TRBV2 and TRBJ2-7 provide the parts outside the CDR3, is EPEVTQTPSHQVTQMGQEVILRCVPISNHLYFYWYRQILGQKVEFLVSFYNNEISEKSEIFDDQFSVERPDGSNFTLKIRSTKLEDSAMYFCASNAPTGRGRHEQYFGPGTRLTVT.

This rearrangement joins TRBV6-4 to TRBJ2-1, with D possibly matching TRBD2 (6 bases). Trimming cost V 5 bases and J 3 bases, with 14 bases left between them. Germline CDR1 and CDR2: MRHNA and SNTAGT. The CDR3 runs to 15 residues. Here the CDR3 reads CASSFEAGLYNEQFF. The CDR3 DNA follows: TGTGCCAGCAGTTTCGAAGCGGGTCTCTACAATGAGCAGTTCTTC.

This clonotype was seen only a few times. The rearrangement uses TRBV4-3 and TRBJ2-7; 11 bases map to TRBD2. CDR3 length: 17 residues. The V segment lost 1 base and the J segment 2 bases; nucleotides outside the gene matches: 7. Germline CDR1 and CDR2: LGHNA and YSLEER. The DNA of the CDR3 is TGCGCCAGCAGCCAAGGAACCGGGACTAGCGGAACCTACGAGCAGTACTTC. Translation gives CASSQGTGTSGTYEQYF.

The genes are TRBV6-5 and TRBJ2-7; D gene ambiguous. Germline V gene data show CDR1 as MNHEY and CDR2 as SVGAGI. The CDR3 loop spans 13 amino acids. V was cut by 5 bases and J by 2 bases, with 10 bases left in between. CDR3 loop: CASSDGSPYEQYF. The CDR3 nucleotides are TGTGCCAGCAGTGATGGCAGCCCCTACGAGCAGTACTTC.

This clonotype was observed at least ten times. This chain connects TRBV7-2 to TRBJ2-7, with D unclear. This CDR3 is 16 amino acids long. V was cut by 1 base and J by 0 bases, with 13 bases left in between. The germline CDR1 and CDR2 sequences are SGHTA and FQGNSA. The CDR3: CASSLEGRVSSYEQYF. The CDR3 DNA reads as TGTGCCAGCAGCTTAGAAGGACGGGTGAGCTCCTACGAGCAGTACTTC.

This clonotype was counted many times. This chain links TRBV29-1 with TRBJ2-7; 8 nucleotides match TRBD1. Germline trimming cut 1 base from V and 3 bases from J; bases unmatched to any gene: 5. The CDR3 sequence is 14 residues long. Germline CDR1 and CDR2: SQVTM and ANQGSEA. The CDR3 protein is CSVEGGTGDYEQYF. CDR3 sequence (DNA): TGCAGCGTTGAAGGGGGGACAGGAGACTACGAGCAGTACTTC.

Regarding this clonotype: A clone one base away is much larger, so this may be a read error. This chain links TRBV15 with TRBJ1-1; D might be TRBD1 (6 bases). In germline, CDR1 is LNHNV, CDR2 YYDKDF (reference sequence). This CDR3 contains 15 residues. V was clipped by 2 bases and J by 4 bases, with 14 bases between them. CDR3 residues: CATSRKGGGATEAFF. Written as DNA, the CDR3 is TGTGCCACCAGCAGAAAGGGGGGGGGGGCCACTGAAGCTTTCTTT.

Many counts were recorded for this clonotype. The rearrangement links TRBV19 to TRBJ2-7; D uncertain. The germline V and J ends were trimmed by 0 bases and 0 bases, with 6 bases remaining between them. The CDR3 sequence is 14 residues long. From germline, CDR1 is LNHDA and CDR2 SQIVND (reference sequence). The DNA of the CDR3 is TGTGCCAGTAGTATAGATCTAGACTCCTACGAGCAGTACTTC. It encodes CASSIDLDSYEQYF.

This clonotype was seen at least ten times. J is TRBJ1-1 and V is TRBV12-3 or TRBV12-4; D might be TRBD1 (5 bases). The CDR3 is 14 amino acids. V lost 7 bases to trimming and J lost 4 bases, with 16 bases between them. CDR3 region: CASNKVREGTEAFF. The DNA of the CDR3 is TGTGCCAGCAACAAGGTCAGGGAGGGCACTGAAGCTTTCTTT.

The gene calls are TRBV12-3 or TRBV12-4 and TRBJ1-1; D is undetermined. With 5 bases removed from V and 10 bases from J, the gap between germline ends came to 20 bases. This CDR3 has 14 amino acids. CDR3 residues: CASSPQPQGSGAFF. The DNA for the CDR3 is TGTGCCAGCAGTCCACAACCCCAAGGTTCCGGAGCTTTCTTT.

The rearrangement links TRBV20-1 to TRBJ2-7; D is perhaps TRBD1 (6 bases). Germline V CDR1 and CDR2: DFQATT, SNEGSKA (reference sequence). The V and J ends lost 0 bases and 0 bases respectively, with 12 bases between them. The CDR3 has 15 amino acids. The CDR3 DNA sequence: TGCAGTGCTAGAGAATGGGGACACCCCTCCTACGAGCAGTACTTC. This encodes CSAREWGHPSYEQYF.

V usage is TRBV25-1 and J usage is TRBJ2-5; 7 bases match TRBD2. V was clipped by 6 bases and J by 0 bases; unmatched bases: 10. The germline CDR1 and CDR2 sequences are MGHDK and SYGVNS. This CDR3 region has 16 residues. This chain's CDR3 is CASSPPWGGNQETQYF. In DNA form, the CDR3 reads TGTGCCAGCAGCCCGCCCTGGGGGGGGAACCAAGAGACCCAGTACTTC.

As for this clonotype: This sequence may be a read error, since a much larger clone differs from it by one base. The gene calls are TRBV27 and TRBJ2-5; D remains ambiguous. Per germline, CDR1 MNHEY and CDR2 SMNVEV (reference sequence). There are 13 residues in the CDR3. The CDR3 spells CASSLRYQESQYF. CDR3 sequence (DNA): TGTGCCAGCAGTTTGCGGTACCAAGAGTCCCAGTACTTC.

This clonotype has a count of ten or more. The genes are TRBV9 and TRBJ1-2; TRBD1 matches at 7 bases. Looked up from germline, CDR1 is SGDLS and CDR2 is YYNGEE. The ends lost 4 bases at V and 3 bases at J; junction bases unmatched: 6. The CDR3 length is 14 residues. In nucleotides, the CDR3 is TGTGCCAGCAGCTCGGGACAGTCGGACTATGGCTACACCTTC. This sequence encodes CASSSGQSDYGYTF.

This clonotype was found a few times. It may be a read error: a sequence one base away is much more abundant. The CDR3 loop reads CASNLGGDTEAFF. The CDR3 DNA sequence: TGTGCCAGCAACCTTGGGGGTGACACTGAAGCTTTCTTT. This chain uses TRBV11-2 with TRBJ1-1, with D perhaps TRBD1 (5 bases). Deletions cut 7 bases from V and 3 bases from J, with 12 bases between. The V gene's germline CDR1 is SGHAT and CDR2 FQNNGV. The CDR3 length is 13 residues.

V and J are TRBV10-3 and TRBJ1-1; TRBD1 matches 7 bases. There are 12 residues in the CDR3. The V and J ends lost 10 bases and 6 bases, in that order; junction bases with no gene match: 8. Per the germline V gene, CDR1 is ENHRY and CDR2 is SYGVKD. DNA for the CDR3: TGTGCCAGCACCCCGGGACAGCCTGAAGCTTTCTTT. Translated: CASTPGQPEAFF.

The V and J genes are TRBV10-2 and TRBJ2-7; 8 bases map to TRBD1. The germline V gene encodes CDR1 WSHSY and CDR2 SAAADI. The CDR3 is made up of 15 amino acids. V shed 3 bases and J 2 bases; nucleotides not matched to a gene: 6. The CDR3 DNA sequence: TGCGCCAGCAGTGATTTCGGGACAGGCACCTACGAGCAGTACTTC. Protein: CASSDFGTGTYEQYF.

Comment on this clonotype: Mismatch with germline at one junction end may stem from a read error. In nucleotides, the CDR3 is TGCGCCAGCAGGTTGGTTACAGGACCATACGAGCAGTACTTC. Translation: CASRLVTGPYEQYF. The chain carries TRBV5-1 and TRBJ2-7; a weak D match, TRBD1 (5 bases). CDR3 size: 14 residues. Germline CDR1 and CDR2: SGHRS and YFSETQ. The full variable domain, with the rest looked up from reference TRBV5-1 and TRBJ2-7, is KAGVTQTPRYLIKTRGQQVTLSCSPISGHRSVSWYQQTPGQGLQFLFEYFSETQRNKGNFPGRFSGRQFSNSRSEMNVSTLELGDSALYLCASRLVTGPYEQYFGPGTRLTVT.

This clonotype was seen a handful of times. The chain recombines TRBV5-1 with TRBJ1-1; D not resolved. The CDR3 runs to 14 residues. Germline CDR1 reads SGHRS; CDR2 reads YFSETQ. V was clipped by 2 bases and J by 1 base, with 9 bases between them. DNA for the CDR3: TGCGCCAGCAGCTTTAAGGGCGGGAACACTGAAGCTTTCTTT. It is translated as CASSFKGGNTEAFF.